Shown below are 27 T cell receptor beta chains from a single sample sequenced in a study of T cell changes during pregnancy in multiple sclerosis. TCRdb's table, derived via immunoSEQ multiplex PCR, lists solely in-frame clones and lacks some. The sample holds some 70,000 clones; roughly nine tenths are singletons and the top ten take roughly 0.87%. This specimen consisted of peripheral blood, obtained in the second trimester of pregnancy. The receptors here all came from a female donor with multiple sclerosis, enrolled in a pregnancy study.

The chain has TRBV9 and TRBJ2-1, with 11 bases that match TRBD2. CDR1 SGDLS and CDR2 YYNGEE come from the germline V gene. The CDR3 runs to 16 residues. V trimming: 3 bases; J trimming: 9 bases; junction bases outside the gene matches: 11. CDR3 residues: CASSEERSGGGSEQFF. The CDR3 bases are TGTGCCAGCAGCGAAGAACGTAGCGGGGGGGGGAGTGAGCAGTTCTTC.

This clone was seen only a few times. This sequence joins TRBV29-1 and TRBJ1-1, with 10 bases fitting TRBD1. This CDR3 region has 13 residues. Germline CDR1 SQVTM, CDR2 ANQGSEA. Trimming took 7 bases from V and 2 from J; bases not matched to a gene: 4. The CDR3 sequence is CSGGQGFNTEAFF. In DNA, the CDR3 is TGCAGCGGGGGACAGGGGTTTAACACTGAAGCTTTCTTT.

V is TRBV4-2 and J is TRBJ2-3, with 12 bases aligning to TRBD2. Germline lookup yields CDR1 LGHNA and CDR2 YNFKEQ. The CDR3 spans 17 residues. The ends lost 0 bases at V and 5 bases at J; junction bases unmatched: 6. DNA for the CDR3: TGTGCCAGCAGCCAAGATCCGCTAGCGGGGGGGGGAGATACGCAGTATTTT. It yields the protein CASSQDPLAGGGDTQYF.

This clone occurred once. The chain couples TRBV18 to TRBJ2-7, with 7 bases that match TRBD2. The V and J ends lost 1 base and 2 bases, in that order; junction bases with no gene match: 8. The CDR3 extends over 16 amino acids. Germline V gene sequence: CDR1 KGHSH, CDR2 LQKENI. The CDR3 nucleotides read TGTGCCAGCTCACCACAGGGGAGCGGGACGCCCTACGAGCAGTACTTC. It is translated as CASSPQGSGTPYEQYF.

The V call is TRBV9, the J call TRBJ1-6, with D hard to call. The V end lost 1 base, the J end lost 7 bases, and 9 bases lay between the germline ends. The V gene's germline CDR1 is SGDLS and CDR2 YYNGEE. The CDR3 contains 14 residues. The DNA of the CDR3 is TGTGCCAGCAGCGTACGGGATGAGAATTCACCCCTCCACTTT. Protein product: CASSVRDENSPLHF.

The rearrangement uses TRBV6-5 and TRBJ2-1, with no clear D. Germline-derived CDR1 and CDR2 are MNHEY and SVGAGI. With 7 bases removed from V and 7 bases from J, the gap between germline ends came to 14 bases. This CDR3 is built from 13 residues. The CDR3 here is CASKVTAGNEQFF. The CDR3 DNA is TGTGCCAGCAAGGTTACGGCCGGGAATGAGCAGTTCTTC.

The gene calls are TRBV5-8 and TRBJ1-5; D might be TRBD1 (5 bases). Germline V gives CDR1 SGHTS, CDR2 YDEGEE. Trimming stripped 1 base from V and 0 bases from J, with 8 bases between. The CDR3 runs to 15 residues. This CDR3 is CASSLWQGSNQPQHF. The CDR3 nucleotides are TGTGCCAGCAGCTTGTGGCAGGGTAGCAATCAGCCCCAGCATTTT.

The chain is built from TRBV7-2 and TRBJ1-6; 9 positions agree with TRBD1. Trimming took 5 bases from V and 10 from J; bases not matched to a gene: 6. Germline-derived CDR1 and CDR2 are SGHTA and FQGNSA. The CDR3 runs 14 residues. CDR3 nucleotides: TGTGCCAGCAGCGTGGACAGGGGAGGCTCACCCCTCCACTTT. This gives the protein CASSVDRGGSPLHF.

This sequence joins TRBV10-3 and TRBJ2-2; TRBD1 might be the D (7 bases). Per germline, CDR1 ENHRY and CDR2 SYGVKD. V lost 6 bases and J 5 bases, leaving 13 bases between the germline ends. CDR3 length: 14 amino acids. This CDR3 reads CAISGRGETGELFF. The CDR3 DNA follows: TGTGCCATCAGCGGCAGGGGGGAGACCGGGGAGCTGTTTTTT.

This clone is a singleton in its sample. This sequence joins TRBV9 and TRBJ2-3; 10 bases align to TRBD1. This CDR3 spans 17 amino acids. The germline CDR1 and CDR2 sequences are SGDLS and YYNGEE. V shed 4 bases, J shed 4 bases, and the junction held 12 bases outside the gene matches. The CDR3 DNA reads TGTGCCAGCAGCTTAACCCGGACAGGGGGATGGTCAGATACGCAGTATTTT. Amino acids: CASSLTRTGGWSDTQYF. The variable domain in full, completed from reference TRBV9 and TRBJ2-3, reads DSGVTQTPKHLITATGQRVTLRCSPRSGDLSVYWYQQSLDQGLQFLIQYYNGEERAKGNILERFSAQQFPDLHSELNLSSLELGDSALYFCASSLTRTGGWSDTQYFGPGTRLTVL.

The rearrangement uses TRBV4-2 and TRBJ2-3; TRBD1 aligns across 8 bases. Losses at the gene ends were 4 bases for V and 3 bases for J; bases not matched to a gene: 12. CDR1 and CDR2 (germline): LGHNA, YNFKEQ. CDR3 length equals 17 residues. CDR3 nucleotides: TGTGCCAGCAGCCCCCAGCCCAGCAGGGGGCATACAGATACGCAGTATTTT. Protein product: CASSPQPSRGHTDTQYF.

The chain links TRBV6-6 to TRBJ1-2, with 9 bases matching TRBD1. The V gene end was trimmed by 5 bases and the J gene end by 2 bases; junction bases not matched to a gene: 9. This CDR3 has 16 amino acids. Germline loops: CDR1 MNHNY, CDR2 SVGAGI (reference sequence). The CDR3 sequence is CASSQTGGSPNYGYTF. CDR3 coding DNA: TGTGCCAGCAGTCAAACAGGGGGCTCCCCAAACTATGGCTACACCTTC.

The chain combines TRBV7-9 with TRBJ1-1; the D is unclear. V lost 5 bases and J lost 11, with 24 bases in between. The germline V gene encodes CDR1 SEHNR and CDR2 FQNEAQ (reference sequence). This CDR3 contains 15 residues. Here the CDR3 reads CASSLNAGGLTGAFF. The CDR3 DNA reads TGTGCCAGCAGCCTCAATGCCGGCGGGCTCACTGGGGCTTTCTTT.

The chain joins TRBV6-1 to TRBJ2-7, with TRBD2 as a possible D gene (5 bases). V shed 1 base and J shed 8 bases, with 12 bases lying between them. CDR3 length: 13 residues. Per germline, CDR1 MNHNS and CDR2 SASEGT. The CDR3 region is CASSEEEGLKQYF. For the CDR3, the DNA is TGTGCCAGCAGTGAAGAAGAGGGATTGAAGCAGTACTTC.

The CDR3 DNA sequence: TGTGCCAGCAGCTTGGATCAGGGGTTCGGGGCCAACGTCCTGACTTTC. It codes for CASSLDQGFGANVLTF. This chain links TRBV7-2 with TRBJ2-6; perhaps TRBD1 as D (6 bases). Germline V lookup: CDR1 SGHTA, CDR2 FQGNSA. The CDR3 sequence is 16 residues long. The V and J ends lost 3 bases and 4 bases respectively, with 13 bases between them.

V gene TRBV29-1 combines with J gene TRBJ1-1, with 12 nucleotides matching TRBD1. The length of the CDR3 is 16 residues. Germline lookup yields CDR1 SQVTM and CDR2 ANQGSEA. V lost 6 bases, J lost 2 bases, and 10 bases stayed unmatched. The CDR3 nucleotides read TGCAGCGTGGGGACCCCGGGACAGGGGGCTAACACTGAAGCTTTCTTT. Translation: CSVGTPGQGANTEAFF.

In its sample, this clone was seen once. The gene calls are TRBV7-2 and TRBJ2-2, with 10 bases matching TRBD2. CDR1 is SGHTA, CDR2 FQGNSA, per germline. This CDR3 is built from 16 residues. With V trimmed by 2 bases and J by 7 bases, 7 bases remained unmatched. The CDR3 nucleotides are TGTGCCAGCAGCTTAAGGAGCGGGGGGGCCTTCGGGGAGCTGTTTTTT. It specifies CASSLRSGGAFGELFF.

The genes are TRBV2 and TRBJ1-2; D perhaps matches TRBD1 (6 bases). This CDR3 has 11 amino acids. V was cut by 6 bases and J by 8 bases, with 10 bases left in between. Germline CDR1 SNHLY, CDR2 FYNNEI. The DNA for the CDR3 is TGTGCCAGCAGCGCAGGGGAAGGCTACACCTTC. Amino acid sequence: CASSAGEGYTF.

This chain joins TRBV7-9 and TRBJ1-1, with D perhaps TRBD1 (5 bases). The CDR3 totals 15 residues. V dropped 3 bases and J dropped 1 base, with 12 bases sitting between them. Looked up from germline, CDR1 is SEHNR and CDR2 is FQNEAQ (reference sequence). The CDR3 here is CASSFVGPQNTEAFF. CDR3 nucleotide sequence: TGTGCCAGCAGCTTCGTGGGGCCTCAGAACACTGAAGCTTTCTTT.

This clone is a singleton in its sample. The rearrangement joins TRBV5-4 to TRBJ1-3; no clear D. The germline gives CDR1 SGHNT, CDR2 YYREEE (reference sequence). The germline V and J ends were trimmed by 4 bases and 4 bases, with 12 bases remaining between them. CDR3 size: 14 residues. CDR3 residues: CASSPLPEGNTIYF. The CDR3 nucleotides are TGTGCCAGCAGCCCCCTGCCTGAGGGAAACACCATATATTTT.

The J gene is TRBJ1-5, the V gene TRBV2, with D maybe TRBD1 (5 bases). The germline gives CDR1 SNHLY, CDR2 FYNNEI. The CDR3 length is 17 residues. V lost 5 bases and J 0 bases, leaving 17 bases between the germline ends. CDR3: CASSSRTGTHSNQPQHF. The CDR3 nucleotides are TGTGCCAGCAGTTCCCGTACCGGGACTCATAGCAATCAGCCCCAGCATTTT.

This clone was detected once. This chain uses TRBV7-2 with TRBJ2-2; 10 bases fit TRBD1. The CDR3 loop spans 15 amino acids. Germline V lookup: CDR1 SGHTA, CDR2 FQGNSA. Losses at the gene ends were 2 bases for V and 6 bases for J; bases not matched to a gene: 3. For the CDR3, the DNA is TGTGCCAGCAGCTTAAGACAGGGGGCGTCCGGGGAGCTGTTTTTT. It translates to CASSLRQGASGELFF. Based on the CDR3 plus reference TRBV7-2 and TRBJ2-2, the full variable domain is GAGVSQSPSNKVTEKGKDVELRCDPISGHTALYWYRQSLGQGLEFLIYFQGNSAPDKSGLPSDRFSAERTGGSVSTLTIQRTQQEDSAVYLCASSLRQGASGELFFGEGSRLTVL.

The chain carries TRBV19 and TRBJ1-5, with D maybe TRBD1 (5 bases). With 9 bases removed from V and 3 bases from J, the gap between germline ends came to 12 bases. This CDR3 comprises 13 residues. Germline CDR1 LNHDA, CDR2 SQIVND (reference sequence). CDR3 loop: CASLPGLNQPQHF. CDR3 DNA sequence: TGTGCCAGCCTCCCGGGACTCAATCAGCCCCAGCATTTT.

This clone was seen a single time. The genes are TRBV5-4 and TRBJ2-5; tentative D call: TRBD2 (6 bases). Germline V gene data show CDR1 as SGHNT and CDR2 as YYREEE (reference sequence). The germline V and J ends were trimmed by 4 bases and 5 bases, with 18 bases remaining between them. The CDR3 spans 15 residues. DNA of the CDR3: TGTGCCAGCAGCCTCGCGGGGAGGATAACGGAGACCCAGTACTTC. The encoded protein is CASSLAGRITETQYF.

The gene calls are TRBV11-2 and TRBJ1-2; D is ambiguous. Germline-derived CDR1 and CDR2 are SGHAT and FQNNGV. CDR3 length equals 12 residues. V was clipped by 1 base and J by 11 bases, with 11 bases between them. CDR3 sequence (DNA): TGTGCCAGCAGCTTAGGTCCCGGCGGGTACACCTTC. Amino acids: CASSLGPGGYTF.

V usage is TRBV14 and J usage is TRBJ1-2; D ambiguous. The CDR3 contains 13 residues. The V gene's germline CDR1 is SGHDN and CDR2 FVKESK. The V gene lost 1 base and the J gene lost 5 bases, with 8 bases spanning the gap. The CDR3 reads CASSQGLRYGYTF. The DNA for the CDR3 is TGTGCCAGCAGCCAAGGCCTTCGGTATGGCTACACCTTC. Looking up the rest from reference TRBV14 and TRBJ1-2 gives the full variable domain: EAGVTQFPSHSVIEKGQTVTLRCDPISGHDNLYWYRRVMGKEIKFLLHFVKESKQDESGMPNNRFLAERTGGTYSTLKVQPAELEDSGVYFCASSQGLRYGYTFGSGTRLTVV.

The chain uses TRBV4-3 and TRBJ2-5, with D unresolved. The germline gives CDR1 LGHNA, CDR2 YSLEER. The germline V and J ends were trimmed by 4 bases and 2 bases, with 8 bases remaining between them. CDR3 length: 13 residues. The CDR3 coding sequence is TGCGCCAGCAGCCGACACACTCAAGAGACCCAGTACTTC. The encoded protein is CASSRHTQETQYF.